These 31 T cell receptor beta chains came from one sample sequenced in a study of beta chain features in type 1 diabetes. The study reverse transcribed the entire isolated RNA, so it sequenced expressed TCRB transcripts. The protocol was immunoSEQ multiplex PCR, while the TCRdb copy is restricted to in-frame clones and leaves out a portion. This table holds a few hundred thousand clones, roughly 13% found once. Whole-study findings and limits: Significant though moderate, a shortening of TCRB CDR3s appeared in all four CD4+ subsets of Type 1 diabetes patients.

Their antigens are not known. Sequencing was carried out using naive CD4+ T cells from blood. These receptors all stem from a man aged 25 to 40 with type 1 diabetes.

This chain joins TRBV6-5 and TRBJ2-5; possibly TRBD2 for D (5 bases). CDR1 MNHEY and CDR2 SVGAGI come from the germline V gene. There are 13 residues in the CDR3. V was trimmed by 4 bases and J by 5 bases, leaving 11 bases between them. This chain's CDR3 is CASSSSRGETQYF. As DNA, the CDR3 is TGTGCCAGCAGTTCCAGCCGAGGGGAGACCCAGTACTTC.

The chain is built from TRBV11-2 and TRBJ2-7, with a possible D match to TRBD2 (6 bases). V lost 1 base to trimming and J lost 6 bases, with 19 bases between them. There are 16 residues in the CDR3. Germline CDR1 and CDR2: SGHAT and FQNNGV. The CDR3 nucleotides are TGTGCCAGCAGCTTAGGAAGTGGCACCCTCGGGGGCGAGCAGTACTTC. Residues: CASSLGSGTLGGEQYF.

In this sample, this clone turned up a few times. The chain recombines TRBV2 with TRBJ1-1; 8 bases are shared with TRBD1. CDR3 length: 14 amino acids. CDR1 and CDR2 from the germline V gene are SNHLY and FYNNEI. V was pared by 4 bases and J by 5 bases, with 6 bases of the junction left unmatched. The CDR3 nucleotides read TGTGCCAGCAGTGCCACAGGGGGGGAGACTGAAGCTTTCTTT. Amino acid sequence: CASSATGGETEAFF.

This clone was counted between two and nine times. The chain couples TRBV6-5 to TRBJ1-1; maybe TRBD1 (6 bases). Trimming took 6 bases from V and 4 from J, leaving 12 bases between them. The CDR3 contains 13 residues. CDR1 is MNHEY, CDR2 SVGAGI, per germline. This CDR3 is CASRQGLVTEAFF. The CDR3 DNA follows: TGTGCCAGCAGACAGGGATTGGTCACTGAAGCTTTCTTT.

The chain is built from TRBV19 and TRBJ1-5; D gene ambiguous. The CDR3 contains 12 residues. Trimming stripped 3 bases from V and 7 bases from J, with 7 bases between. In germline, CDR1 is LNHDA, CDR2 SQIVND (reference sequence). The CDR3 sequence: CASSIEGQPQHF. CDR3 DNA sequence: TGTGCCAGTAGTATCGAGGGACAGCCCCAGCATTTT.

This clone was recorded once. V usage is TRBV6-5 and J usage is TRBJ2-3; 7 bases match TRBD2. Germline loops: CDR1 MNHEY, CDR2 SVGAGI. The CDR3 consists of 14 residues. Trimming at V came to 2 bases and at J to 3 bases, leaving 2 bases not matched to a gene. The CDR3 DNA reads as TGTGCCAGCAGTTACCCCGGGGGGACAGATACGCAGTATTTT. It encodes CASSYPGGTDTQYF.

In its sample, this clone was seen once. The gene calls are TRBV13 and TRBJ1-1; a possible D gene is TRBD1 (5 bases). CDR1 is PRHDT and CDR2 is FYEKMQ in the germline V gene (reference sequence). V was trimmed by 4 bases and J by 1 base, leaving 13 bases between them. The CDR3 has 15 amino acids. The CDR3 loop reads CASSYWGTRNTEAFF. In DNA, the CDR3 is TGTGCCAGCAGCTACTGGGGGACTAGGAACACTGAAGCTTTCTTT.

The chain employs TRBV4-1 and TRBJ2-3, with 8 bases matching TRBD2. The ends lost 4 bases at V and 5 bases at J; junction bases unmatched: 5. The CDR3 has 14 amino acids. Germline lookup yields CDR1 MGHRA and CDR2 YSYEKL. The CDR3 is CASSLSGVVDTQYF. The CDR3 DNA is TGCGCCAGCAGCCTTAGCGGGGTTGTAGATACGCAGTATTTT.

The chain links TRBV4-2 to TRBJ1-1; TRBD1 matches at 7 bases. CDR3 length: 17 residues. The V gene end was trimmed by 4 bases and the J gene end by 3 bases; junction bases not matched to a gene: 14. The germline V gene has CDR1 LGHNA and CDR2 YNFKEQ. CDR3 in amino acids: CASSPQGGDTLDTEAFF. The CDR3 DNA reads TGTGCCAGCAGCCCCCAAGGGGGCGACACCCTGGACACTGAAGCTTTCTTT.

The chain combines TRBV6-1 with TRBJ1-5; 7 bases line up with TRBD1. The CDR3 runs to 14 residues. The germline gives CDR1 MNHNS, CDR2 SASEGT. Losses at the gene ends were 2 bases for V and 5 bases for J; bases not matched to a gene: 3. This CDR3 reads CASSEIRGHQPQHF. For the CDR3, the DNA is TGTGCCAGCAGTGAAATAAGGGGGCATCAGCCCCAGCATTTT.

The chain combines TRBV5-4 with TRBJ1-1; 9 positions match TRBD1. V lost 5 bases to trimming and J lost 1 base; unmatched junction nucleotides: 6. Germline CDR1 and CDR2: SGHNT and YYREEE (reference sequence). The CDR3 is 15 amino acids. CDR3 DNA: TGTGCCAGCAGTTTTCCGACAGGGGGGAACACTGAAGCTTTCTTT. Protein sequence: CASSFPTGGNTEAFF.

The chain recombines TRBV7-9 with TRBJ2-7; TRBD2 aligns across 13 bases. Germline assignment: CDR1 SEHNR and CDR2 FQNEAQ (reference sequence). J was trimmed by 4 bases and V by 8 bases; bases with no gene match: 2. The CDR3 extends over 13 amino acids. CDR3 protein: CASGLAGVYEQYF. The CDR3 DNA reads TGTGCCAGCGGACTAGCGGGAGTATACGAGCAGTACTTC.

This clone has just a few counts. This chain connects TRBV29-1 to TRBJ2-5; D is unresolved. Germline lookup yields CDR1 SQVTM and CDR2 ANQGSEA. There are 14 residues in the CDR3. Trimming left V 4 bases short and J 2 bases short, with 14 bases between. CDR3 protein: CSVAPSRPQETQYF. The DNA for the CDR3 is TGCAGCGTTGCCCCCAGTCGCCCGCAAGAGACCCAGTACTTC.

CDR3 nucleotides: TGCGCCAGCCGAAGCCAAGGACAGACCGGGGAGCTGTTTTTT. Its protein is CASRSQGQTGELFF. The rearrangement links TRBV4-1 to TRBJ2-2; weak D call: TRBD1 (6 bases). CDR3 length equals 14 residues. Germline lookup yields CDR1 MGHRA and CDR2 YSYEKL. V was clipped by 8 bases and J by 5 bases, with 15 bases between them.

This clone was counted only a few times. V usage is TRBV11-3 and J usage is TRBJ2-3, with TRBD2 identical over 12 bases. J lost 3 bases, V lost 0 bases, and 4 bases had no gene match. Per germline, CDR1 SGHNT and CDR2 YENEEA. The CDR3 length is 17 residues. The CDR3 DNA reads TGTGCCAGCAGCTTAGAAGGACTAGCGGGATCTACAGATACGCAGTATTTT. Its protein is CASSLEGLAGSTDTQYF.

V usage is TRBV30 and J usage is TRBJ1-5, with a possible D match to TRBD1 (5 bases). Trimming removed 2 bases at V and 7 bases at J, with 12 bases between. Germline assignment: CDR1 GTSNPN and CDR2 SVGIG (reference sequence). This CDR3 has 13 residues. This CDR3 is CAWSPRGEQPQHF. CDR3 sequence (DNA): TGTGCCTGGAGTCCCCGGGGGGAACAGCCCCAGCATTTT.

This clone showed up just a few times. The chain recombines TRBV15 with TRBJ2-5, with D perhaps matching TRBD1 (6 bases). V lost 1 base, J lost 5 bases, and 11 bases lay in between. The CDR3 is 14 residues long. The germline gives CDR1 LNHNV, CDR2 YYDKDF (reference sequence). CDR3 sequence reads: CATSRGQGWETQYF. As DNA, the CDR3 is TGTGCCACCAGCAGAGGCCAGGGGTGGGAGACCCAGTACTTC. The full variable domain, its missing parts supplied by reference TRBV15 and TRBJ2-5, is DAMVIQNPRYQVTQFGKPVTLSCSQTLNHNVMYWYQQKSSQAPKLLFHYYDKDFNNEADTPDNFQSRRPNTSFCFLDIRSPGLGDTAMYLCATSRGQGWETQYFGPGTRLLVL.

This clone was detected a few times. The rearrangement links TRBV6-5 to TRBJ1-1; the D is unclear. V was trimmed by 5 bases and J by 1 base, leaving 8 bases between them. In germline, CDR1 is MNHEY, CDR2 SVGAGI. CDR3 length equals 13 residues. The CDR3 DNA reads as TGTGCCAGCAGTCCCCGGGGGAACACTGAAGCTTTCTTT. Its translation: CASSPRGNTEAFF.

In its sample, this clone was seen a few times. The V call is TRBV7-2, the J call TRBJ2-7; a weak D match, TRBD1 (5 bases). This CDR3 has 14 residues. Germline values: CDR1 SGHTA, CDR2 FQGNSA. V lost 2 bases and J lost 0, with 8 bases in between. The CDR3 sequence is CASSLQGSSYEQYF. The CDR3 nucleotides are TGTGCCAGCAGCTTACAGGGAAGCTCCTACGAGCAGTACTTC.

J is TRBJ2-1 and V is TRBV30; the match to TRBD1 covers 7 bases. The CDR3 is 16 amino acids. The germline gives CDR1 GTSNPN, CDR2 SVGIG (reference sequence). V was clipped by 0 bases and J by 4 bases; unmatched bases: 9. CDR3: CAWSVQGSGLYNEQFF. DNA for the CDR3: TGTGCCTGGAGTGTACAGGGGAGCGGATTGTACAATGAGCAGTTCTTC. The entire variable domain, with the rest obtained from reference TRBV30 and TRBJ2-1, is as follows: SQTIHQWPATLVQPVGSPLSLECTVEGTSNPNLYWYRQAAGRGLQLLFYSVGIGQISSEVPQNLSASRPQDRQFILSSKKLLLSDSGFYLCAWSVQGSGLYNEQFFGPGTRLTVL.

In its sample, this clone was seen a few times. The CDR3 coding sequence is TGTGCCAGCAGTTACTCCGGGGGGATGAACACTGAAGCTTTCTTT. This gives the protein CASSYSGGMNTEAFF. The J gene is TRBJ1-1, the V gene TRBV6-5; tentatively, D is TRBD1 (5 bases). CDR3 size: 15 residues. Germline loops: CDR1 MNHEY, CDR2 SVGAGI. Trimming removed 0 bases at V and 0 bases at J, with 8 bases between.

This clone has more than one count but fewer than ten. The rearrangement links TRBV5-4 to TRBJ2-5; 8 bases are a match to TRBD2. This CDR3 region has 14 residues. Germline assignment: CDR1 SGHNT and CDR2 YYREEE (reference sequence). V shed 3 bases and J 5 bases; nucleotides not matched to a gene: 6. As DNA, the CDR3 is TGTGCCAGCAGCTCCCGGGGGGGCGCTGAGACCCAGTACTTC. This codes for CASSSRGGAETQYF.

This chain links TRBV27 with TRBJ1-3; 8 positions agree with TRBD1. Per the germline V gene, CDR1 is MNHEY and CDR2 is SMNVEV (reference sequence). The V gene end was trimmed by 2 bases and the J gene end by 2 bases; junction bases not matched to a gene: 2. The CDR3 has 15 residues. CDR3 sequence reads: CASSLGRGPGNTIYF. The CDR3 nucleotides are TGTGCCAGCAGTTTAGGCAGGGGGCCTGGAAACACCATATATTTT.

This clone was counted only a few times. The chain is built from TRBV19 and TRBJ2-1; the match to TRBD2 covers 14 bases. The CDR3 is 13 amino acids. V shed 7 bases, J shed 12 bases, and the junction held 5 bases outside the gene matches. From germline, CDR1 is LNHDA and CDR2 SQIVND (reference sequence). The CDR3 coding sequence is TGTGCCAGTACCCTGGGACTAGCGGGAGCGCAGTTCTTC. Protein: CASTLGLAGAQFF. Full variable domain (remainder filled in from reference TRBV19 and TRBJ2-1): DGGITQSPKYLFRKEGQNVTLSCEQNLNHDAMYWYRQDPGQGLRLIYYSQIVNDFQKGDIAEGYSVSREKKESFPLTVTSAQKNPTAFYLCASTLGLAGAQFFGPGTRLTVL.

The J gene is TRBJ2-5, the V gene TRBV30; TRBD1 matches 8 bases. Trimming at V came to 4 bases and at J to 5 bases, leaving 6 bases not matched to a gene. The CDR3 extends over 13 amino acids. In germline, CDR1 is GTSNPN, CDR2 SVGIG (reference sequence). The CDR3 reads CAWTAGGWETQYF. CDR3 nucleotides: TGTGCCTGGACGGCAGGGGGCTGGGAGACCCAGTACTTC.

The J gene is TRBJ2-7, the V gene TRBV18, with 10 nucleotides matching TRBD1. The CDR3 spans 15 residues. The germline CDR1 and CDR2 sequences are KGHSH and LQKENI. V trimming: 0 bases; J trimming: 7 bases; junction bases outside the gene matches: 6. The CDR3 DNA is TGTGCCAGCTCACCACCGGGACAGGGGAAGGGGGAGCAGTACTTC. Its protein product is CASSPPGQGKGEQYF.

The chain carries TRBV4-2 and TRBJ1-5; D may be TRBD1 (5 bases). The germline gives CDR1 LGHNA, CDR2 YNFKEQ. The CDR3 is 16 amino acids. The germline V and J ends were trimmed by 0 bases and 1 base, with 10 bases remaining between them. CDR3 region: CASSQDSGGSNQPQHF. The CDR3 DNA follows: TGTGCCAGCAGCCAAGATTCGGGGGGGAGCAATCAGCCCCAGCATTTT.

CDR3 sequence reads: CASSSGEKLFF. The DNA of the CDR3 is TGTGCCAGCAGCTCAGGGGAAAAACTGTTTTTT. The chain combines TRBV11-2 with TRBJ1-4; possible D gene TRBD1, 5 bases. V lost 4 bases and J 8 bases, leaving 5 bases between the germline ends. CDR1 and CDR2 (germline): SGHAT, FQNNGV. This CDR3 contains 11 residues.

DNA for the CDR3: TGTGCCTGGAGTGTTAGGGACAGGGGGCGTCAGCCCCAGCATTTT. It codes for CAWSVRDRGRQPQHF. This chain joins TRBV30 and TRBJ1-5, with TRBD1 matching 12 bases. CDR1 and CDR2 (germline): GTSNPN, SVGIG (reference sequence). This CDR3 has 15 residues. V dropped 0 bases and J dropped 6; count of bases not matched to a gene: 3.

This clone showed up just once. This sequence joins TRBV29-1 and TRBJ1-3; D gene uncertain. Germline V gives CDR1 SQVTM, CDR2 ANQGSEA. The CDR3 runs to 13 residues. The ends were cut back, 3 bases at V and 4 bases at J, with 10 bases in the middle. CDR3 amino acids: CSVEVGAGNTIYF. In DNA form, the CDR3 reads TGCAGCGTTGAGGTTGGAGCAGGAAACACCATATATTTT. Full variable domain (outside the CDR3, taken from reference TRBV29-1 and TRBJ1-3): SAVISQKPSRDICQRGTSLTIQCQVDSQVTMMFWYRQQPGQSLTLIATANQGSEATYESGFVIDKFPISRPNLTFSTLTVSNMSPEDSSIYLCSVEVGAGNTIYFGEGSWLTVV.

CDR3 residues: CASSSRDQGGWQETQYF. The CDR3 DNA reads TGTGCCAGCAGCTCCCGGGACCAGGGGGGTTGGCAAGAGACCCAGTACTTC. The rearrangement joins TRBV13 to TRBJ2-5; D might be TRBD1 (7 bases). The CDR3 has 17 residues. Trimming pared 4 bases from V and 2 bases from J, leaving 20 bases between. CDR1 is PRHDT and CDR2 is FYEKMQ in the germline V gene (reference sequence).